This T cell receptor beta chain was documented in a study of beta chain features in type 1 diabetes. Reverse transcription of all isolated RNA meant that expressed TCRB transcripts were sequenced. Naive, central memory and regulatory T cell samples averaged roughly 3.7 million immunoSEQ reads each. Profiled with immunoSEQ multiplex PCR; TCRdb holds only in-frame clones, not every one. The table records hundreds of thousands of clones, around 15% of them present only once. Concerning this clone: Its specificity is unknown.

From germline, CDR1 is GTSNPN and CDR2 SVGIG (reference sequence). The CDR3 has 16 amino acids. Trimming removed 2 bases from V and 7 bases from J; junction bases left unmatched: 13. Study-wide results and limits: Junctions at VDJ sites from type 1 diabetes patients had fewer insertions and more deletions. When Type 1 diabetes patients were examined, their TCRB CDR3s proved moderately but significantly shorter in all four CD4+ subsets. Shorter templates may be favored by PCR, equally so in patients and controls.

Sequencing used naive CD4+ T cells from blood. This chain links TRBV30 with TRBJ1-5, with 8 bases identical to TRBD1. The sequence derives from a man aged 18 to 29 with type 1 diabetes. Written as DNA, the CDR3 is TGTGCCTGGAGTCTACCCTGGACAGGGTCTCGGCAGCCCCAGCATTTT. Translating gives CAWSLPWTGSRQPQHF.